This T cell receptor (beta chain) originates from a study of T-cell reconstitution after alpha-beta-depleted transplantation in children. This clonotype has just a few counts. The CDR3 totals 15 residues. CDR1 and CDR2 from the germline V gene are SEHNR and FQNEAQ (reference sequence). V lost 3 bases to trimming and J lost 5 bases; unmatched junction nucleotides: 9. Unique molecular identifiers were incorporated during preparation of the TCRbeta library. TCRdb re-called the PCR reads through MiXCR, storing one row per CDR3 protein. Here the sample spans hundreds of thousands of distinct CDR3 sequences, more than 10% being singletons.

Sequencing used PBMCs from the stem cell graft donor, obtained from the stem cell graft. The receptor's source is a human donor who donated a stem cell graft to a child with acute lymphoblastic leukemia. This sequence joins TRBV7-9 and TRBJ2-5, with 7 positions matching TRBD2. CDR3 protein: CASSFLTGAGETQYF. CDR3 nucleotides: TGTGCCAGCAGCTTCCTGACGGGAGCGGGGGAGACCCAGTACTTC.